This T cell receptor beta chain was sequenced for a study of post-analysis software for immune sequencing data (dated by TCRdb to between 2014 and 2016). Concerning the study at large: Disease courses on record covered relapsing-remitting, secondary progressive and progressive-relapsing multiple sclerosis, though some patients had no subtype annotation. The patient repertoires were set against 11 previously published healthy control repertoires from donors whose ages ranged from roughly 6 to 26 years. A subset of samples was prepared in parallel using single-end sample barcoding, then pooled and co-amplified after Illumina adapter ligation.

Libraries came from PCR. The sample was run on an Illumina HiSeq 2500. To reduce PCR and sequencing biases, unique molecular identifiers were incorporated into the TCR beta cDNA libraries. Every 1 to 10 million input T cells yielded 500,000 or so cDNA molecules, meaning each molecule approximated one T cell. The patient libraries were prepared and sequenced with the same protocol used for the earlier healthy control dataset. Within a given batch, samples were prepared together, multiplexed and sequenced on the same HiSeq lane. Per the authors' processing: MIGEC was used to process the raw barcoded reads, and molecular identifier groups with only a single read were discarded before consensus assembly and CDR3 extraction. Clonotype tables were post-analysed with VDJtools, normalizing diversity by down-sampling all datasets to the smallest sample size. In repertoire overlap clustering, CDR3 amino acid sequences, but not nucleotide sequences, were matched to correct batch-related cross-sample contamination. TCRdb itself trimmed the public reads at Q25 with fastp, ran MiXCR and retained productive beta chains. CDR3 protein duplicates are merged, each entry listing the most common genes and DNA. The V and J calls were determined by TCRdb, not by the authors. Recorded for this sample are about 540,000 distinct CDR3 sequences; around 31% of them occurred a single time. The ten largest clones represent around 6.1% of the sample.

Notes on this clonotype: Its antigen has not been determined. No qualities accompany the bases; no much larger clone lies one base away.

Results and caveats for the whole study, not just this receptor: Normalized Chao1 diversity was significantly lower in multiple sclerosis patients than controls, suggesting substantial peripheral T-cell clonal expansion. The multiple sclerosis patient group was slightly younger than the control group. Four or five TRBV segments, including TRBV5-6, TRBV5-1 and TRBV20-1, were significantly more frequent in patients than controls. Strong co-clustering of samples prepared in the same batch was shown by direct clustering with F measure, prompting a batch-effect correction.

TCR beta repertoires were profiled from peripheral blood of about a dozen young patients with multiple sclerosis to demonstrate the VDJtools post-analysis software. The patients with multiple sclerosis were children and adolescents between roughly 6 and 17 years of age. The CDR1 and CDR2 encoded by the germline V gene (reference sequence) are MNHNY and SVGAGI. Trimming costs V 4 bases and J 0 bases, and their ends lie 17 bases apart. The CDR3 holds 17 amino acids from the cysteine to the phenylalanine. This entry keeps only the CDR3 DNA: 51 bases, framed from base 1. The rearrangement combines TRBV6-6 with TRBJ2-3; a weak D assignment points to TRBD1 (6 bases agree). Material for sequencing was blood. The receptor was derived from a girl younger than 18 with multiple sclerosis. This receptor has the CDR3 CASSFIKARGSTDTQYF. The DNA sequence reads TGTGCCAGCAGTTTCATCAAGGCCAGGGGCAGCACAGATACGCAGTATTTT.